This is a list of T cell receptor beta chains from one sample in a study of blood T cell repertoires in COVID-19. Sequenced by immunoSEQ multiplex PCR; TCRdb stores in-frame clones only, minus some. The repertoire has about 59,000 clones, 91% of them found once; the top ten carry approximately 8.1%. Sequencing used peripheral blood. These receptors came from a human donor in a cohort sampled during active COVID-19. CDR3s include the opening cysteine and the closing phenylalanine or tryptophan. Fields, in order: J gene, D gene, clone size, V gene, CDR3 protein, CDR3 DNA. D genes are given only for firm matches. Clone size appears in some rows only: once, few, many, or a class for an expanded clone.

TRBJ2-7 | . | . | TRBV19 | CASSLHSNPYEQYF | TGTGCCAGTAGTCTCCACAGTAACCCCTACGAGCAGTACTTC
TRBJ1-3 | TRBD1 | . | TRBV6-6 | CASSTTGTGNTIYF | TGTGCCAGCAGTACGACAGGGACCGGAAACACCATATATTTT
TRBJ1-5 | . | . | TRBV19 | CASSVTTVYSNQPQHF | TGTGCCAGTAGCGTTACGACAGTCTATAGCAATCAGCCCCAGCATTTT
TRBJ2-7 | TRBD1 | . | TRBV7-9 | CASRDRGSSYEQYF | TGTGCCAGCCGAGACAGGGGGTCGTCCTACGAGCAGTACTTC
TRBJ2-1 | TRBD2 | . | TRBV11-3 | CASSFGGRAREQFF | TGTGCCAGCAGCTTCGGTGGGAGGGCTCGTGAGCAGTTCTTC
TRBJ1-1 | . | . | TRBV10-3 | CAIIGGDLTEAFF | TGTGCCATCATAGGCGGTGACCTCACTGAAGCTTTCTTT
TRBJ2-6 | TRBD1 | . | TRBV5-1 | CASSSATDRRSGANVLTF | TGCGCCAGCAGCTCTGCTACGGACAGGCGCTCTGGGGCCAACGTCCTGACTTTC
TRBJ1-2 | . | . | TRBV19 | CASSMETVMDYGYTF | TGTGCCAGTAGTATGGAGACCGTGATGGACTATGGCTACACCTTC
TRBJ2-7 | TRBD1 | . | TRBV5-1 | CASSLDRGGLNEQYF | TGCGCCAGCAGCCTTGACAGGGGAGGTTTAAACGAGCAGTACTTC
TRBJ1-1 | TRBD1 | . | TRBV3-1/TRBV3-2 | CASSPLRDRVRLPEAFF | TGTGCCAGCAGCCCACTCCGGGACAGGGTGAGATTACCTGAAGCTTTCTTT
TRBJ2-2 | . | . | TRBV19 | CASSSGFSNTGELFF | TGTGCCAGTAGCTCGGGTTTTTCGAACACCGGGGAGCTGTTTTTT
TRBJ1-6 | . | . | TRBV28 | CASSTQGSSYNSPLHF | TGTGCCAGCAGTACACAGGGATCCTCCTATAATTCACCCCTCCACTTT
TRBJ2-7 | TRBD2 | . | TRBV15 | CATSRDLAGGSEQYF | TGTGCCACCAGCAGAGATCTAGCGGGGGGGAGTGAGCAGTACTTC
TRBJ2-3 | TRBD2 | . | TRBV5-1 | CASSSGLAGRTDTQYF | TGCGCCAGCAGCTCGGGACTAGCGGGTCGCACAGATACGCAGTATTTT
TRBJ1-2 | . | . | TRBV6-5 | CASSYFGAEANYGYTF | TGTGCCAGCAGTTATTTTGGGGCAGAAGCTAACTATGGCTACACCTTC
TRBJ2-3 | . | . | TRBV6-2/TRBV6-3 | CASSRAGLTVDTQYF | TGTGCCAGCAGCCGGGCAGGCCTCACCGTGGATACGCAGTATTTT
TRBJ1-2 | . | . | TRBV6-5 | CASSLQEADGYTF | TGTGCCAGCAGCCTCCAGGAGGCGGATGGCTACACCTTC
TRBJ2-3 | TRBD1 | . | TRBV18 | CASSPPNRGLDTQYF | TGTGCCAGCTCACCACCAAACAGGGGGTTGGATACGCAGTATTTT
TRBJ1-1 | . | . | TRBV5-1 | CASSVIQATEAFF | TGCGCCAGCAGCGTCATACAGGCGACTGAAGCTTTCTTT
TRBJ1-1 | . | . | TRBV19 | CATRGPTRGTEAFF | TGTGCCACCCGAGGCCCCACAAGAGGCACTGAAGCTTTCTTT
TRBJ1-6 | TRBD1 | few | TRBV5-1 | CASSGGTGDIAPLHF | TGCGCCAGCAGCGGTGGGACAGGGGACATAGCACCCCTCCACTTT
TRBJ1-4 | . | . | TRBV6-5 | CASRDRPTNEKLFF | TGTGCCAGCAGAGACAGACCAACTAATGAAAAACTGTTTTTT
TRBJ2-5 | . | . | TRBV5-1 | CASSSGYQETQYF | TGCGCCAGCAGCTCAGGGTACCAAGAGACCCAGTACTTC
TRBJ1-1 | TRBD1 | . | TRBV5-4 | CASSIYRGLTEAFF | TGTGCCAGCAGCATTTACAGGGGACTCACTGAAGCTTTCTTT
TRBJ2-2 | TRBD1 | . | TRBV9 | CASSVEQQGAFFGELFF | TGTGCCAGCAGCGTAGAGCAACAGGGGGCGTTTTTCGGGGAGCTGTTTTTT
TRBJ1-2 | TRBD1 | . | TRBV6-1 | CASSETRDSYGYTF | TGTGCCAGCAGTGAAACTAGGGACAGCTATGGCTACACCTTC
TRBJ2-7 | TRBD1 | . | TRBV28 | CASHYRDRHYEQYF | TGTGCCAGCCACTACCGGGACAGGCACTACGAGCAGTACTTC
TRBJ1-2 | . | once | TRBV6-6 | CASSSQNYGYTF | TGTGCCAGCAGTTCTCAGAACTATGGCTACACCTTC
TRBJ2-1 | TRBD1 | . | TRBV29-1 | CSVGGTASSYNEQFF | TGCAGCGTTGGTGGGACAGCGAGCTCCTACAATGAGCAGTTCTTC
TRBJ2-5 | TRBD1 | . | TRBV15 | CATSRTGAGDRETQYF | TGTGCCACCAGCAGGACAGGGGCTGGGGATCGTGAGACCCAGTACTTC
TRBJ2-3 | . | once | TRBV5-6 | CASSLLGGPTDTQYF | TGTGCCAGCAGCTTGTTGGGGGGGCCCACAGATACGCAGTATTTT
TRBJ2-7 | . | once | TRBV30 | CAWSVGHRVGSYEQYF | TGTGCCTGGAGTGTTGGTCACAGGGTAGGATCCTACGAGCAGTACTTC
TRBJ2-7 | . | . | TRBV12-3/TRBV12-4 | CASSSYYEQYF | TGTGCCAGCAGTTCCTATTACGAGCAGTACTTC
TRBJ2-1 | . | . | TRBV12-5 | CASGLGLADYNEQFF | TGTGCTAGTGGTTTGGGGTTAGCAGACTACAATGAGCAGTTCTTC
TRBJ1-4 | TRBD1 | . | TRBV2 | CASRDRAFSDEKLFF | TGTGCCAGCCGGGACAGGGCGTTTTCGGATGAAAAACTGTTTTTT
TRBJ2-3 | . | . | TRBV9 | CASSGPPDLGDTQYF | TGTGCCAGCAGCGGCCCGCCTGACCTAGGAGATACGCAGTATTTT
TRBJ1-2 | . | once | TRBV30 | CAWSVQGPFYGYTF | TGTGCCTGGAGTGTACAGGGACCCTTCTATGGCTACACCTTC
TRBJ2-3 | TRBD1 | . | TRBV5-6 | CASTGQGFTDTQYF | TGTGCCAGCACGGGACAGGGATTCACAGATACGCAGTATTTT
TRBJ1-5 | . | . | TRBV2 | CASSEFSGSSNQPQHF | TGTGCCAGCAGTGAATTCTCCGGGTCTAGCAATCAGCCCCAGCATTTT
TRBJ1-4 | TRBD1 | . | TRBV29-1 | CSASGQLNEKLFF | TGCAGCGCTTCGGGACAGTTAAATGAAAAACTGTTTTTT
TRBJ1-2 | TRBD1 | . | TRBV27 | CASSLTGNYGYTF | TGTGCCAGCAGTTTGACAGGGAACTATGGCTACACCTTC
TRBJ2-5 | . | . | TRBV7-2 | CASSTRTGRGETQYF | TGTGCCAGCAGCACCCGGACAGGGCGGGGGGAGACCCAGTACTTC
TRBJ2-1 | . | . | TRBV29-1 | CSVAQGIRNPQFF | TGCAGCGTTGCACAGGGAATTAGGAACCCGCAGTTCTTC
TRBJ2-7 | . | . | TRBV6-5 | CASRTQGFTYEQYF | TGTGCCAGCAGGACCCAGGGGTTCACGTACGAGCAGTACTTC
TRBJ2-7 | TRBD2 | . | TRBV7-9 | CASSLSGGYEQYF | TGTGCCAGCAGCCTTAGCGGGGGCTACGAGCAGTACTTC
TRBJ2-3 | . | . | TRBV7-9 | CASSPETGWADTQYF | TGTGCCAGCAGCCCCGAAACGGGGTGGGCGGATACGCAGTATTTT